Listed below are T cell receptor beta chains from one sample, sequenced in a study of blood T cell repertoires in COVID-19. Sequencing used immunoSEQ multiplex PCR; TCRdb keeps in-frame clones, though not all of them. The repertoire holds fewer than 150,000 clones, about nine tenths seen once, with 7.7% in the top ten. The sample was peripheral blood. Receptors were obtained from a human donor in a cohort sampled during active COVID-19. The CDR3 runs from the conserved cysteine through the conserved F or W.

j_gene: TRBJ1-1; v_gene: TRBV10-3; CDR3aa: CAISEGGAVSSFF
j_gene: TRBJ2-7; v_gene: TRBV7-9; CDR3aa: CASSLGHGVNEQYF
j_gene: TRBJ1-5; v_gene: TRBV7-9; CDR3aa: CASSEEGRNQPQHF
j_gene: TRBJ2-1; v_gene: TRBV19; CDR3aa: CASSTPQGVSYNEQFF
j_gene: TRBJ1-2; v_gene: TRBV2; CDR3aa: CASSEQGGNYGYTF
j_gene: TRBJ1-5; v_gene: TRBV2; CDR3aa: CASTGQGAGQPQHF
j_gene: TRBJ2-1; v_gene: TRBV7-9; CDR3aa: CASSLPFSSYNEQFF
j_gene: TRBJ2-7; v_gene: TRBV11-2; CDR3aa: CASSFASGLAGIEQYF
j_gene: TRBJ2-7; v_gene: TRBV28; CDR3aa: CASSLSGQPTSYEQYF
j_gene: TRBJ2-1; v_gene: TRBV7-7; CDR3aa: CASSPTSGIYNEQFF
j_gene: TRBJ1-2; v_gene: TRBV6-6; CDR3aa: CASGQGGYTF
j_gene: TRBJ2-7; v_gene: TRBV10-1; CDR3aa: CASSPGGSYEQYF
j_gene: TRBJ2-1; v_gene: TRBV11-2; CDR3aa: CASSSLQYNEQFF